These 31 T cell receptor beta chains originate from one sample sequenced in a study of blood T cell repertoires in COVID-19. Data came from immunoSEQ multiplex PCR; TCRdb stores just in-frame clones and leaves some out. The sample has roughly 100,000 clones; over 85% are singletons. The source material was peripheral blood. Receptors originate from an elderly woman in a cohort sampled during active COVID-19.

This chain uses TRBV5-1 with TRBJ1-3; TRBD1 aligns across 7 bases. The CDR3 spans 17 residues. Germline V lookup: CDR1 SGHRS, CDR2 YFSETQ. Unmatched junction bases numbered 10, after V lost 4 bases and J lost 0 bases. The CDR3 spells CASSLLQGKGSGNTIYF. The CDR3 nucleotides are TGCGCCAGCAGCCTCTTACAGGGGAAGGGCTCTGGAAACACCATATATTTT.

V usage is TRBV5-1 and J usage is TRBJ2-2; D uncertain. The CDR3 has 18 amino acids. Trimming removed 0 bases from V and 4 bases from J, with 19 bases in between. From germline, CDR1 is SGHRS and CDR2 YFSETQ. The CDR3 protein is CASSLAGPSNSVTGELFF. CDR3 DNA: TGCGCCAGCAGCTTGGCCGGTCCCTCTAATTCGGTCACCGGGGAGCTGTTTTTT.

This rearrangement joins TRBV27 to TRBJ2-1; 10 positions match TRBD2. Germline trimming cut 3 bases from V and 4 bases from J; bases unmatched to any gene: 3. The CDR3 runs to 15 residues. Germline V gives CDR1 MNHEY, CDR2 SMNVEV (reference sequence). DNA for the CDR3: TGTGCCAGCAGTTTCGGACTAGCGGTTTACAATGAGCAGTTCTTC. It is translated as CASSFGLAVYNEQFF.

The chain recombines TRBV10-1 with TRBJ1-6; the match to TRBD1 covers 8 bases. This CDR3 has 15 amino acids. CDR1 is WNHNN and CDR2 is SYGVQD in the germline V gene (reference sequence). The trim removed 0 bases at V and 9 bases at J, leaving 4 bases unmatched. The CDR3 DNA follows: TGCGCCAGCAGTGAGTCGACAGGGGTAGGTTCACCCCTCCACTTT. Translating it yields CASSESTGVGSPLHF.

This sequence joins TRBV12-3 or TRBV12-4 and TRBJ1-2; D possibly corresponds to TRBD1 (5 bases). This CDR3 contains 13 residues. V was shortened by 5 bases and J by 8 bases, with 15 bases between the two germline ends. The CDR3 loop reads CASSPLREAGYTF. Here the CDR3 DNA reads TGTGCCAGCAGTCCCCTCAGGGAGGCCGGCTACACCTTC.

The CDR3 sequence: CASSLEGAGVNTEAFF. CDR3 DNA sequence: TGCGCCAGCAGCTTGGAGGGGGCAGGGGTGAACACTGAAGCTTTCTTT. The rearrangement links TRBV5-1 to TRBJ1-1; 7 bases line up with TRBD1. The J segment lost 0 bases and the V segment lost 0 bases, leaving 5 bases of the junction unmatched. Germline lookup yields CDR1 SGHRS and CDR2 YFSETQ. This CDR3 region has 16 residues.

The chain joins TRBV7-9 to TRBJ2-1; D might be TRBD2 (6 bases). CDR3 size: 16 residues. The germline gives CDR1 SEHNR, CDR2 FQNEAQ (reference sequence). V lost 0 bases, J lost 9 bases, and 18 bases lay in between. The CDR3 spells CASSLAGGKGRGEQFF. As DNA, the CDR3 is TGTGCCAGCAGCTTAGCGGGGGGTAAGGGTCGAGGTGAGCAGTTCTTC. Combining the CDR3 with reference TRBV7-9 and TRBJ2-1 gives the whole variable domain DTGVSQNPRHKITKRGQNVTFRCDPISEHNRLYWYRQTLGQGPEFLTYFQNEAQLEKSRLLSDRFSAERPKGSFSTLEIQRTEQGDSAMYLCASSLAGGKGRGEQFFGPGTRLTVL.

The chain has TRBV5-1 and TRBJ2-1; weak D call: TRBD1 (6 bases). Germline values: CDR1 SGHRS, CDR2 YFSETQ. Trimming stripped 3 bases from V and 8 bases from J, with 21 bases between. The CDR3 loop spans 16 amino acids. DNA of the CDR3: TGCGCCAGCAGCTCCCAGGGGCAATCAAGAAGGGATGAGCAGTTCTTC. Translated: CASSSQGQSRRDEQFF.

The V call is TRBV19, the J call TRBJ2-3, with TRBD2 as a possible D gene (6 bases). V lost 3 bases to trimming and J lost 3 bases, with 7 bases between them. Germline CDR1 is LNHDA and CDR2 is SQIVND (reference sequence). The CDR3 is 13 residues long. In DNA form, the CDR3 reads TGTGCCAGTAGTATTGGGGGGACAGATACGCAGTATTTT. This translates into CASSIGGTDTQYF.

The chain combines TRBV2 with TRBJ1-2, with 9 bases identical to TRBD1. This CDR3 has 14 amino acids. V dropped 6 bases and J dropped 6; count of bases not matched to a gene: 8. Germline V gene lookup returns CDR1 SNHLY and CDR2 FYNNEI. The CDR3 DNA reads as TGTGCCAGCAGCGGACAGGGGCTTGGGGATGGCTACACCTTC. This codes for CASSGQGLGDGYTF.

This rearrangement joins TRBV7-9 to TRBJ2-7, with TRBD2 as a possible D gene (8 bases). The germline CDR1 and CDR2 sequences are SEHNR and FQNEAQ (reference sequence). The CDR3 extends over 15 amino acids. V gave up 3 bases and J gave up 6 bases, with 18 bases separating them. The CDR3 loop is CASSLGQRLASEQYF. The CDR3 region has the DNA TGTGCCAGCAGCTTGGGACAGAGACTAGCGAGCGAGCAGTACTTC.

The chain employs TRBV9 and TRBJ2-5; 9 bases match TRBD1. The CDR3 loop spans 14 amino acids. Per the germline V gene, CDR1 is SGDLS and CDR2 is YYNGEE. J was trimmed by 5 bases and V by 2 bases; bases with no gene match: 4. Here the CDR3 DNA reads TGTGCCAGCAGCGTGGACAGGGGCTTGGAGACCCAGTACTTC. Amino acids: CASSVDRGLETQYF.

The CDR3 loop reads CASSIQQMNTEAFF. The CDR3 nucleotides are TGTGCCAGTAGTATCCAACAGATGAACACTGAAGCTTTCTTT. This chain connects TRBV19 to TRBJ1-1; D not resolved. Germline V lookup: CDR1 LNHDA, CDR2 SQIVND (reference sequence). The V gene lost 3 bases and the J gene lost 0 bases, with 8 bases spanning the gap. The CDR3 covers 14 residues.

J is TRBJ2-5 and V is TRBV18, with D maybe TRBD2 (5 bases). In germline, CDR1 is KGHSH, CDR2 LQKENI. The CDR3 runs 13 residues. V lost 4 bases and J 0 bases, leaving 6 bases between the germline ends. In DNA, the CDR3 is TGTGCCAGCTCACTGGGAGACCAAGAGACCCAGTACTTC. Encoded protein: CASSLGDQETQYF.

The chain couples TRBV3-1 (or the pseudogene TRBV3-2) to TRBJ2-1; TRBD1 agrees at 9 bases. The CDR3 totals 14 residues. From germline, CDR1 is LGHDT and CDR2 YNNKEL (reference sequence). V was clipped by 5 bases and J by 7 bases; unmatched bases: 6. The CDR3 DNA reads TGTGCCAGCAGCACAGGGGGCGTTGGAAATGAGCAGTTCTTC. Translated: CASSTGGVGNEQFF.

V is TRBV5-4 and J is TRBJ1-3; a possible D gene is TRBD1 (6 bases). In germline, CDR1 is SGHNT, CDR2 YYREEE (reference sequence). V was pared by 3 bases and J by 0 bases, with 10 bases between. The length of the CDR3 is 15 residues. Here the CDR3 DNA reads TGTGCCAGCAGCTCAGGGGCCCTCTCTGGAAACACCATATATTTT. Translating it yields CASSSGALSGNTIYF.

The rearrangement joins TRBV5-1 to TRBJ2-3; weak D call: TRBD1 (6 bases). V was trimmed by 4 bases and J by 2 bases, leaving 14 bases between them. Germline CDR1 and CDR2: SGHRS and YFSETQ. The CDR3 is made up of 15 amino acids. CDR3 protein: CASSQYRVFTDTQYF. In nucleotides, the CDR3 is TGCGCCAGCAGCCAGTACAGGGTGTTCACAGATACGCAGTATTTT.

The chain employs TRBV7-2 and TRBJ1-1; D remains ambiguous. The CDR3 is 12 amino acids. Looked up from germline, CDR1 is SGHTA and CDR2 is FQGNSA. The V gene lost 8 bases and the J gene lost 2 bases, with 9 bases spanning the gap. As DNA, the CDR3 is TGTGCCAGCCAACGGGGAAACACTGAAGCTTTCTTT. Translation: CASQRGNTEAFF.

The CDR3 DNA reads TGTGCCAGCAGCTTATTTTCGAGTTTTAACACTGAAGCTTTCTTT. This codes for CASSLFSSFNTEAFF. The V and J genes are TRBV7-9 and TRBJ1-1; D gene uncertain. There are 15 residues in the CDR3. Deletions cut 2 bases from V and 2 bases from J, with 12 bases between. CDR1 and CDR2 (germline): SEHNR, FQNEAQ (reference sequence). The full variable domain, rest sourced from reference TRBV7-9 and TRBJ1-1, is DTGVSQNPRHKITKRGQNVTFRCDPISEHNRLYWYRQTLGQGPEFLTYFQNEAQLEKSRLLSDRFSAERPKGSFSTLEIQRTEQGDSAMYLCASSLFSSFNTEAFFGQGTRLTVV.

The chain employs TRBV24-1 and TRBJ1-1, with 7 bases matching TRBD1. Trimming removed 10 bases from V and 1 base from J; junction bases left unmatched: 14. Germline values: CDR1 KGHDR, CDR2 SFDVKD. The CDR3 sequence is 16 residues long. The CDR3 loop reads CATLRQGEGENTEAFF. Written as DNA, the CDR3 is TGTGCCACTCTACGACAGGGTGAAGGGGAGAACACTGAAGCTTTCTTT.

The chain links TRBV20-1 to TRBJ1-1; D is uncertain. The germline gives CDR1 DFQATT, CDR2 SNEGSKA (reference sequence). CDR3 length equals 15 residues. The V end lost 3 bases, the J end lost 0 bases, and 14 bases lay between the germline ends. The CDR3 DNA reads as TGCAGTGCTAGTAAAATCGGTGCGCTGAACACTGAAGCTTTCTTT. It codes for CSASKIGALNTEAFF.

The CDR3 sequence is CASTMLPNEKLFF. DNA of the CDR3: TGTGCCTCTACCATGCTGCCTAATGAAAAACTGTTTTTT. The chain is built from TRBV7-9 and TRBJ1-4; D is unclear. CDR1 and CDR2 from the germline V gene are SEHNR and FQNEAQ (reference sequence). V was cut by 11 bases and J by 3 bases, with 13 bases left in between. The CDR3 is 13 residues long.

In its sample, this clone was seen once. The V and J genes are TRBV10-3 and TRBJ1-2, with D perhaps TRBD1 (6 bases). CDR1 and CDR2 (germline): ENHRY, SYGVKD. The CDR3 spans 19 residues. The germline V and J ends were trimmed by 2 bases and 5 bases, with 27 bases remaining between them. The CDR3 loop reads CAISERRGAVSSLIYGYTF. The CDR3 nucleotides read TGTGCCATCAGTGAGAGGCGGGGGGCGGTGAGCTCTTTGATTTATGGCTACACCTTC.

V gene TRBV20-1 combines with J gene TRBJ2-5, with D maybe TRBD1 (5 bases). The CDR3 totals 15 residues. V was clipped by 3 bases and J by 5 bases, with 19 bases between them. From germline, CDR1 is DFQATT and CDR2 SNEGSKA (reference sequence). CDR3 amino acids: CSASEAQRGGETQYF. The CDR3 DNA reads TGCAGTGCTAGTGAGGCCCAAAGGGGTGGGGAGACCCAGTACTTC.

J is TRBJ2-6 and V is TRBV18; 7 nucleotides align to TRBD2. The CDR3 runs 20 residues. The germline V gene encodes CDR1 KGHSH and CDR2 LQKENI. The V segment lost 3 bases and the J segment 2 bases; nucleotides outside the gene matches: 16. DNA of the CDR3: TGTGCCAGCTCACCTATCCTAGCGTGGGGAGGGCCGGCTGGGGCCAACGTCCTGACTTTC. Encoded protein: CASSPILAWGGPAGANVLTF.

This clone has more than one count but fewer than ten. The rearrangement uses TRBV21-1 and TRBJ2-1; TRBD1, the table's D call, lacks a check against the DNA. TRBV21-1 is a pseudogene locus. This CDR3 is 19 amino acids long. Written as DNA, the CDR3 is TGTGCCAGCAGCAAAAATGATGGACAGGGTACGAGTACCTACAATGAGCAGTTCTTC. This gives the protein CASSKNDGQGTSTYNEQFF.

This clone turned up a few times. J is TRBJ2-1 and V is TRBV14; 7 bases map to TRBD2. This CDR3 has 14 amino acids. V trimming: 2 bases; J trimming: 7 bases; junction bases outside the gene matches: 5. The germline V gene has CDR1 SGHDN and CDR2 FVKESK. CDR3 nucleotide sequence: TGTGCCAGCAGCCAAACTAGCGCCCTTAATGAGCAGTTCTTC. This translates into CASSQTSALNEQFF.

J is TRBJ2-5 and V is TRBV4-2; 9 positions match TRBD1. Trimming cost V 0 bases and J 1 base; bases outside gene matches: 3. CDR1 and CDR2 (germline): LGHNA, YNFKEQ. This CDR3 spans 16 amino acids. In nucleotides, the CDR3 is TGTGCCAGCAGCCAAGAAAGGACAGGGGCCCAAGAGACCCAGTACTTC. Amino acids: CASSQERTGAQETQYF.

The gene calls are TRBV2 and TRBJ1-4, with 9 bases that match TRBD1. V lost 3 bases to trimming and J lost 7 bases; unmatched junction nucleotides: 6. In germline, CDR1 is SNHLY, CDR2 FYNNEI. This CDR3 has 15 amino acids. The DNA for the CDR3 is TGTGCCAGCAGTGACTGGACAGGGGCGCCTGAAAAACTGTTTTTT. It codes for CASSDWTGAPEKLFF.

The rearrangement joins TRBV3-1 (or the pseudogene TRBV3-2) to TRBJ2-2; weak D call: TRBD2 (6 bases). V dropped 1 base and J dropped 6 bases, with 15 bases sitting between them. The germline CDR1 and CDR2 sequences are LGHDT and YNNKEL (reference sequence). The CDR3 loop spans 16 amino acids. This chain's CDR3 is CASSQGGTFDPGELFF. The CDR3 DNA sequence: TGTGCCAGCAGCCAAGGAGGGACTTTCGACCCCGGGGAGCTGTTTTTT.

The CDR3 loop reads CASSPGGLASYNEQFF. CDR3 DNA sequence: TGTGCCAGCAGCCCTGGAGGACTAGCCTCCTACAATGAGCAGTTCTTC. The rearrangement links TRBV5-4 to TRBJ2-1, with TRBD2 matching 8 bases. CDR3 length equals 16 residues. The V segment lost 4 bases and the J segment 0 bases; nucleotides outside the gene matches: 6. Germline V lookup: CDR1 SGHNT, CDR2 YYREEE (reference sequence).